This TCR beta chain is from a study of cytomegalovirus exposure and HLA in healthy donors. Looking at the study overall: T cells numbering 150 million to 200 million yielded 90 million to 140 million unique TCR beta sequences in an earlier analysis.

Remarks on this clone: What it recognizes is unknown.

The donors, nominally healthy at sampling, likely had unrecorded immune exposures. Germline-derived CDR1 and CDR2 are MNHEY and SVGAGI. The junction had 9 bases not matched to a gene; V was cut back by 6 bases and J by 1 base. The CDR3 is made up of 15 amino acids. General study findings and limits: A later analysis linked a missense variant in DCLRE1C to the trimming of TCR beta V and J genes.

In the PCR, 60 Vbeta and 13 Jbeta primers were used. Produced via immunoSEQ multiplex PCR; TCRdb's table is partial and in-frame only. The table records about 100,000 clones, 81% of them present only once. The sequencing sample was made of PBMCs. The chain joins TRBV6-5 to TRBJ2-7; 7 bases align to TRBD1. This TCR was sampled from a man aged 25 to 40 in good health and CMV-seronegative. CDR3 DNA: TGTGCCAGCAGGGGGGCAGAGGGGGCTTCCTACGAGCAGTACTTC. It codes for CASRGAEGASYEQYF.